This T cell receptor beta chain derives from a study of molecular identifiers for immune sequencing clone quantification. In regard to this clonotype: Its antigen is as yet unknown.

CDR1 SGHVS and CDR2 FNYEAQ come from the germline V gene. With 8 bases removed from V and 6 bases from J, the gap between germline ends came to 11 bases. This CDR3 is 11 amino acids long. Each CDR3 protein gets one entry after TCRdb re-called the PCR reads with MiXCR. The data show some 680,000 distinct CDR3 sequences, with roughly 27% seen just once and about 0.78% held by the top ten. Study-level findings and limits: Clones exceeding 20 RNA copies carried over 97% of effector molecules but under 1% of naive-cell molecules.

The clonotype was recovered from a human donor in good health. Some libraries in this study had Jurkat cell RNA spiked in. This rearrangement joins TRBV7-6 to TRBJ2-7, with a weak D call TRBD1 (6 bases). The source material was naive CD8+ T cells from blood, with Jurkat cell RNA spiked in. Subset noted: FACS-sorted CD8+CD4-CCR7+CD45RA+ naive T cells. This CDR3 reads CASQGHAEQYF. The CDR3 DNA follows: TGTGCCAGCCAGGGACACGCCGAGCAGTACTTC.